This T cell receptor beta chain was identified during a study of cytomegalovirus exposure and HLA in healthy donors. In regard to this clone: Its matching antigen is unknown.

Both 60 Vbeta primers and 13 Jbeta primers went into the PCR. TCRdb's copy holds only in-frame clones and misses some; the assay was immunoSEQ multiplex PCR. The data show about 85,000 clones, over 70% seen once. Study-level results: The study listed 164 cytomegalovirus-associated TCR beta chains. Later examination showed HLA-associated TCR beta chains had greater clonal expansion than equally common others. As a later analysis showed, a missense DCLRE1C variant was linked to trimming of TCR beta V- and J-genes.

Germline-derived CDR1 and CDR2 are GTSNPN and SVGIG (reference sequence). J was trimmed by 0 bases and V by 4 bases; bases with no gene match: 7. The CDR3 totals 15 residues. The chain is built from TRBV30 and TRBJ2-7, with 9 bases identical to TRBD2. This receptor was obtained from a woman aged 45-65 years in good health and CMV-seropositive. The sequenced sample consisted of PBMCs. In DNA, the CDR3 is TGTGCCTGGACTCTTGAGCGGGGGGCCTCCTACGAGCAGTACTTC. It yields the protein CAWTLERGASYEQYF.